The clone carrying this TCR beta chain came up once. This record comes from a study of blood T cell repertoires in COVID-19. Overall study context: The United States, Italy and Spain supplied acute and convalescent COVID-19 samples. Sample material is recorded as cDNA or gDNA derived from T cells, B-cell-depleted T cells, or PBMCs.

In the original processing: Reference gene primer amplification in the assay estimated nucleated cell counts. Data came from immunoSEQ multiplex PCR; TCRdb stores just in-frame clones and leaves some out. Clone size and the V and J calls come from that table; the DNA yielded D and trimming. The sample yields around 110,000 clones, roughly 80% seen once. Sequencing input: peripheral blood. The receptor's source is a woman aged 55-70 years with acute or convalescent COVID-19.

DNA for the CDR3: TGTGCCACCAGTGATCGGGACAGAGTAGCTTTCGAACTTTCCTACGAGCAGTACTTC. Translating gives CATSDRDRVAFELSYEQYF. The rearrangement uses TRBV24-1 and TRBJ2-7, with 7 bases fitting TRBD1. The ends lost 3 bases at V and 1 base at J; junction bases unmatched: 17. The CDR3 runs to 19 residues. Germline V gives CDR1 KGHDR, CDR2 SFDVKD.